The clone carrying this T cell receptor (beta chain) was observed a few times. The sample is drawn from a study of T cells after yellow fever vaccination. Trimming at V came to 0 bases and at J to 1 base, leaving 8 bases not matched to a gene. The length of the CDR3 is 18 residues. Looked up from germline, CDR1 is LGHNA and CDR2 is YNFKEQ. Conversion of TCR transcripts into cDNA relied on 5'RACE template switching, which added a universal primer site and UMIs. One entry per CDR3 protein results from TCRdb running MiXCR on the 5' RACE reads. The top ten clones hold less than 20% of a sample with hundreds of thousands of distinct CDR3 sequences, just over 20% of them seen once.

This clonotype was obtained from a man aged 18 to 35 who received the YFV17D yellow fever vaccine. The source material was PBMCs, sampled roughly 20 days after the first yellow fever vaccination. This rearrangement joins TRBV4-2 to TRBJ2-2, with TRBD2 identical over 7 bases. The CDR3 here is CASSQDLWLAVNTGELFF. The DNA of the CDR3 is TGTGCCAGCAGCCAAGATCTCTGGCTAGCGGTGAACACCGGGGAGCTGTTTTTT.